The source of this TCR beta chain is a study of blood T cell repertoires in COVID-19. Overall study context: COVID-19 samples from acute and convalescent phases originated in the United States, Italy and Spain. Sources were T cells, B-cell-depleted T cells, or PBMCs; the material itself was cDNA or gDNA.

This clone was recorded only once. The CDR3 extends over 13 amino acids. V was shortened by 2 bases and J by 4 bases, with 7 bases between the two germline ends. Germline lookup yields CDR1 SGHRS and CDR2 YFSETQ. Source study methods: How many nucleated cells were present was estimated from reference gene primer amplification. Assay used: immunoSEQ multiplex PCR; TCRdb lists only in-frame clones, some missing. V and J calls and clone size are copied from that table; D and trimming were computed from the DNA. The sample records about 230,000 clones, over 65% being singletons. The chain has TRBV5-1 and TRBJ1-5; no clear D gene. The sample taken for sequencing was peripheral blood. This clonotype was obtained from a woman in her sixties or seventies with active or convalescent COVID-19. CDR3: CASSFEGNQPQHF. DNA of the CDR3: TGCGCCAGCAGCTTCGAGGGAAATCAGCCCCAGCATTTT.